The TCR beta chain described here comes from a study of T cells in Graves' hyperthyroidism and ophthalmopathy. RNA transcripts provided the source from which TCR beta CDR3 regions were amplified. First-round RT-PCR of the TCR CDR3 relied on the HTBI primer set. TCRdb reanalysed the multiplex PCR reads using MiXCR and keeps one entry per CDR3 protein. This sample yields hundreds of thousands of distinct CDR3 sequences, of which about 12% are seen a single time; over 8.5% belongs to the top ten. Germline CDR1 is MNHEY and CDR2 is SMNVEV (reference sequence). The CDR3 is 14 amino acids. V was trimmed by 7 bases and J by 1 base, leaving 8 bases between them. This clonotype has at least ten counts. Newly diagnosed patients aged 18 to 65 had hyperthyroidism of under 2 months' duration.

The source of this sequence is a woman younger than 30 with Graves' hyperthyroidism. The chain has TRBV27 and TRBJ1-6; D is ambiguous. The sample was blood. CDR3 sequence reads: CASTSLSYNSPLHF. The DNA of the CDR3 is TGTGCCAGCACCTCGCTATCCTATAATTCACCCCTCCACTTT.